These 12 T cell receptor beta chains were all obtained from the same sample, sequenced in a study of beta chain features in type 1 diabetes. Study-level points and caveats: Shorter TCRB CDR3s, moderately but significantly so, were found in Type 1 diabetes patients in all four CD4+ subsets.

The sequenced template was cDNA made from the entire isolated RNA. TCRdb keeps only in-frame clones here, not all; method: immunoSEQ multiplex PCR. The sample includes hundreds of thousands of clones, roughly an eighth of them seen just once. The antigens of these receptors remain unknown. The sample taken for sequencing was naive CD4+ T cells from blood. These receptors were obtained from a man aged 25 to 45 with type 1 diabetes.

This clone was seen more than once but under ten times. The chain's CDR3 is CASSLGYLTGQSSYEQYF. CDR3 sequence (DNA): TGCGCCAGCAGCTTGGGTTATTTGACGGGACAAAGCTCCTACGAGCAGTACTTC. The J gene is TRBJ2-7, the V gene TRBV5-1; a weak D match, TRBD1 (6 bases). The CDR3 extends over 18 amino acids. Trimming left V 0 bases short and J 0 bases short, with 19 bases between. CDR1 and CDR2 from the germline V gene are SGHRS and YFSETQ. The whole variable domain, filled in from reference TRBV5-1 and TRBJ2-7, reads KAGVTQTPRYLIKTRGQQVTLSCSPISGHRSVSWYQQTPGQGLQFLFEYFSETQRNKGNFPGRFSGRQFSNSRSEMNVSTLELGDSALYLCASSLGYLTGQSSYEQYFGPGTRLTVT.

This sequence joins TRBV28 and TRBJ1-2; 7 bases are shared with TRBD1. Trimming cost V 6 bases and J 4 bases; bases outside gene matches: 8. The CDR3 covers 14 residues. CDR1 is MDHEN and CDR2 is SYDVKM in the germline V gene. The CDR3, as DNA: TGTGCCAGCAGCTACTCCACAGGGGCCTATGGCTACACCTTC. Translated: CASSYSTGAYGYTF.

This clone has a handful of counts. V gene TRBV28 combines with J gene TRBJ1-2; weak D call: TRBD1 (5 bases). Between the trimmed V and J ends, which lost 8 bases and 10 bases, there was a span of 11 bases. The CDR3 covers 10 residues. Germline-derived CDR1 and CDR2 are MDHEN and SYDVKM. CDR3 residues: CASGGTYYTF. For the CDR3, the DNA is TGTGCCAGCGGAGGGACTTACTACACCTTC.

The gene calls are TRBV9 and TRBJ2-3; possible D gene TRBD2, 5 bases. The CDR3 contains 14 residues. Germline lookup yields CDR1 SGDLS and CDR2 YYNGEE. V gave up 4 bases and J gave up 4 bases, with 13 bases separating them. CDR3 nucleotides: TGTGCCAGCAGCTCGCACTTGGGAGCAGATACGCAGTATTTT. Protein sequence: CASSSHLGADTQYF.

The genes are TRBV20-1 and TRBJ1-1; D unresolved. The CDR3 loop spans 11 amino acids. Germline V lookup: CDR1 DFQATT, CDR2 SNEGSKA (reference sequence). V gave up 2 bases and J gave up 11 bases, with 12 bases separating them. The CDR3 sequence: CSARTPPGAFF. The CDR3 DNA reads TGCAGTGCTAGAACCCCACCGGGGGCTTTCTTT.

The rearrangement uses TRBV9 and TRBJ2-7; 9 bases agree with TRBD2. Germline V gene data show CDR1 as SGDLS and CDR2 as YYNGEE. This CDR3 has 15 residues. Unmatched junction bases numbered 4, after V lost 0 bases and J lost 3 bases. The CDR3 coding sequence is TGTGCCAGCAGCGTAGCTTCTAGCGGGGACTACGAGCAGTACTTC. It is translated as CASSVASSGDYEQYF.

This clone came up a few times. The gene calls are TRBV9 and TRBJ2-1; D possibly corresponds to TRBD2 (6 bases). This CDR3 has 18 residues. V lost 0 bases, J lost 10 bases, and 26 bases lay in between. CDR1 is SGDLS, CDR2 YYNGEE, per germline. CDR3: CASSVGAGSFIQSIEQFF. CDR3 nucleotide sequence: TGTGCCAGCAGCGTAGGGGCGGGGAGCTTCATACAGAGCATAGAGCAGTTCTTC.

The CDR3 is CAISGTSGRITDTQYF. The CDR3 DNA reads TGTGCCATCAGTGGGACTAGCGGGAGGATCACAGATACGCAGTATTTT. The chain has TRBV10-3 and TRBJ2-3; 14 nucleotides align to TRBD2. V was clipped by 4 bases and J by 2 bases; unmatched bases: 2. CDR3 length: 16 amino acids. Germline assignment: CDR1 ENHRY and CDR2 SYGVKD.

This clone has more than one count but fewer than ten. This chain connects TRBV7-9 to TRBJ1-5, with D perhaps TRBD1 (6 bases). The CDR3 totals 13 residues. Trimming pared 5 bases from V and 5 bases from J, leaving 10 bases between. Germline CDR1 and CDR2: SEHNR and FQNEAQ (reference sequence). The CDR3 DNA reads TGTGCCAGCAGCATGACAGGAGATCAGCCCCAGCATTTT. Protein sequence: CASSMTGDQPQHF. The full variable domain, rest sourced from reference TRBV7-9 and TRBJ1-5, is DTGVSQNPRHKITKRGQNVTFRCDPISEHNRLYWYRQTLGQGPEFLTYFQNEAQLEKSRLLSDRFSAERPKGSFSTLEIQRTEQGDSAMYLCASSMTGDQPQHFGDGTRLSIL.

CDR3 DNA: TGTGCCAGCAGTCGGGACAGGGCCTACGAGCAGTACTTC. Its protein is CASSRDRAYEQYF. The rearrangement links TRBV2 to TRBJ2-7; TRBD1 matches 9 bases. Germline CDR1 reads SNHLY; CDR2 reads FYNNEI. V lost 5 bases and J lost 2; bases outside the gene matches: 1. The CDR3 is 13 amino acids.

This clone was observed at least ten times. V is TRBV23-1 and J is TRBJ2-3, with D unclear. TRBV23-1 is identified as an open reading frame with a role that is uncertain. This CDR3 region has 11 residues. V was shortened by 4 bases and J by 10 bases, with 9 bases between the two germline ends. The CDR3 nucleotides are TGCGCCAGCAGTCTCCCTCCGGCGCAGTATTTT. This sequence encodes CASSLPPAQYF.

This clone was seen more than once but under ten times. This chain links TRBV9 with TRBJ2-1; 8 bases map to TRBD2. The CDR3 is made up of 16 amino acids. Germline loops: CDR1 SGDLS, CDR2 YYNGEE. V lost 3 bases, J lost 2 bases, and 7 bases stayed unmatched. The CDR3 is CASSAATSGTYNEQFF. The CDR3 DNA follows: TGTGCCAGCAGCGCAGCTACTAGCGGCACCTACAATGAGCAGTTCTTC. Together with reference TRBV9 and TRBJ2-1, the CDR3 gives the full variable domain: DSGVTQTPKHLITATGQRVTLRCSPRSGDLSVYWYQQSLDQGLQFLIQYYNGEERAKGNILERFSAQQFPDLHSELNLSSLELGDSALYFCASSAATSGTYNEQFFGPGTRLTVL.